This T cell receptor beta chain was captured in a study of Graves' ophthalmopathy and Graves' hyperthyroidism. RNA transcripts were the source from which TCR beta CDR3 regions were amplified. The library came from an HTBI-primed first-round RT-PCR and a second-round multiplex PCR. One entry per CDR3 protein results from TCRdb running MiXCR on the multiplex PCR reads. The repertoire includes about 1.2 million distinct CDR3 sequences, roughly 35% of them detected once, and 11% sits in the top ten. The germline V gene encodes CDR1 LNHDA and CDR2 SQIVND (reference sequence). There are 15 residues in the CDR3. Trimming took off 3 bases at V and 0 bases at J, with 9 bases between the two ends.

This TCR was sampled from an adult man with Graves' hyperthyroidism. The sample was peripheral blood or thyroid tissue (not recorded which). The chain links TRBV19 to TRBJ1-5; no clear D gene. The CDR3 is CASSIRHNSNQPQHF. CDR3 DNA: TGTGCCAGTAGTATTAGACATAATAGCAATCAGCCCCAGCATTTT.